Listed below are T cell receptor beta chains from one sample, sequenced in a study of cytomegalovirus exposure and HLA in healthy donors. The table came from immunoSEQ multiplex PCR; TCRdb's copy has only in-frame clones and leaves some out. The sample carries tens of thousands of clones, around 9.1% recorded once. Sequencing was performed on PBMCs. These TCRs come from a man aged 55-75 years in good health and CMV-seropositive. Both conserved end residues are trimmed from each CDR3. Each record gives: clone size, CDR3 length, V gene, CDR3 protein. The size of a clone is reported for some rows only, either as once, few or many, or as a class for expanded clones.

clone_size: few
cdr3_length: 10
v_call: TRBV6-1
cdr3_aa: ASQTFTGEPF

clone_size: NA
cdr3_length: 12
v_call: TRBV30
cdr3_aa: AWSEGTGADTQY

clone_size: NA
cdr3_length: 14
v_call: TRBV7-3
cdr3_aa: ASSPPTLIGDTEAF

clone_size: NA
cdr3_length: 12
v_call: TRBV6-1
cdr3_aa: ASSEGQGAAPLH

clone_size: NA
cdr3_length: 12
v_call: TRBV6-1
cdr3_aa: ASWRGQGADTQY

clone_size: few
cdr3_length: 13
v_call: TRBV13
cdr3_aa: ASSLEQGYTGELF

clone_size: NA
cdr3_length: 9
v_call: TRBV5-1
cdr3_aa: ASSFLYEQY

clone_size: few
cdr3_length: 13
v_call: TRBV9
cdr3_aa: ASSVGRQGHTEAF

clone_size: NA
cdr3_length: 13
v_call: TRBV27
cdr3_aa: ASRLGGWGNQPQH

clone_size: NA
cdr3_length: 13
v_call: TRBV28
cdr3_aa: ASSLVAGGHNEQF

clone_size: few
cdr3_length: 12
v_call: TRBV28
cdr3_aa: ASSFYRNTGELF

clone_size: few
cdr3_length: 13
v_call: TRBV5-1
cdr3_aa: ASSLEGGLTYEQY

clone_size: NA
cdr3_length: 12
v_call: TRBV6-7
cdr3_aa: ASRPTSGYYEQY

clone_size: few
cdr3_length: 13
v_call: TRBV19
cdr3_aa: ASTAGTGGPYEQY

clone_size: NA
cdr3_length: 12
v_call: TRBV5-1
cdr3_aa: ASSWDRGYNEQF

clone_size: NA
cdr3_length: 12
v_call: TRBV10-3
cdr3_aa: AIRTSGPYNEQF

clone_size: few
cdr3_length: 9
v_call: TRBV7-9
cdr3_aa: ASRKEETQY

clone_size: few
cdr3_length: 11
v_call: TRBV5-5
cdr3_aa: ASSTGTGYEQY

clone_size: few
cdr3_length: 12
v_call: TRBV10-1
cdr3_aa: ASSRPQEDGELF

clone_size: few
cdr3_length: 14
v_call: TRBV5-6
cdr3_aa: ASSLGGKPQNNEQF

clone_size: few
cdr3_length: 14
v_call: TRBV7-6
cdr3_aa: ASSLAVPTAGQPQH

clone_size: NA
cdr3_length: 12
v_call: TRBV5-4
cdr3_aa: ASMGPDRLKGYT

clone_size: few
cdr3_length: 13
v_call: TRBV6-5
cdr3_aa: ASSYSAGVFDTQY

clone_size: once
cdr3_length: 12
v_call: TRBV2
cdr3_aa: ASSGDRREETQY

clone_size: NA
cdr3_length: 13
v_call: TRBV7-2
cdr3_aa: ASSSASGQARGYT